This T cell receptor beta chain is drawn from a study of CD8 T cell repertoires and HIV-1 epitope variants. About the research overall: The baseline condition was 1M T cells left uncultured.

TCR beta CDR3 was sequenced at survey depth on immunoSEQ. The repertoire was sequenced with immunoSEQ multiplex PCR; TCRdb's copy has only in-frame clones and lacks some. The table has 4,000 to 5,500 clones, around three fifths seen once. A few counts support this clone. Its target is not known. Trimming took off 2 bases at V and 1 base at J, with 9 bases between the two ends. This CDR3 is 14 amino acids long. Germline V gene sequence: CDR1 SGHTA, CDR2 FQGNSA. This TCR derives from a male donor with HIV. Sequencing was performed on cultured CD8+ T cells derived from PBMCs. This chain joins TRBV7-2 and TRBJ2-7; D is tentatively TRBD1 or TRBD2 (5 bases each). Here the CDR3 DNA reads TGTGCCAGCAGCTTACCGGGGCTGTCCTACGAGCAGTACTTC. Translating gives CASSLPGLSYEQYF.